Detailed here is one T cell receptor (beta chain). Antigen specificity is unknown. The data belong to a study of cytomegalovirus exposure and HLA in healthy donors. General study points: The investigators catalogued 150 or so TCR beta chains as cytomegalovirus-associated. Only CMV serostatus was available as immune exposure information. The authors later found most CMV-associated TCR beta chains appeared HLA-restricted.

PCR used 60 Vbeta primers and 13 Jbeta primers. The method was immunoSEQ multiplex PCR; TCRdb's version includes in-frame clones alone and lacks a portion of them. The sample carries 50,000 to 65,000 clones, roughly 80% recorded once. Trimming took off 2 bases at V and 2 bases at J, with 17 bases between the two ends. CDR3 length: 17 amino acids. Germline CDR1 MDHEN, CDR2 SYDVKM. Nominal health characterized the donors when sampled, though unrecorded immune exposures were likely. The chain carries TRBV28 and TRBJ2-3; D is perhaps TRBD2 (7 bases). The sequenced sample consisted of PBMCs. This receptor was obtained from a woman in her 40s in good health and CMV-seropositive. Written as DNA, the CDR3 is TGTGCCAGCAGTTTAGAAGGCACGGGGGGCTCCACAGATACGCAGTATTTT. This codes for CASSLEGTGGSTDTQYF.